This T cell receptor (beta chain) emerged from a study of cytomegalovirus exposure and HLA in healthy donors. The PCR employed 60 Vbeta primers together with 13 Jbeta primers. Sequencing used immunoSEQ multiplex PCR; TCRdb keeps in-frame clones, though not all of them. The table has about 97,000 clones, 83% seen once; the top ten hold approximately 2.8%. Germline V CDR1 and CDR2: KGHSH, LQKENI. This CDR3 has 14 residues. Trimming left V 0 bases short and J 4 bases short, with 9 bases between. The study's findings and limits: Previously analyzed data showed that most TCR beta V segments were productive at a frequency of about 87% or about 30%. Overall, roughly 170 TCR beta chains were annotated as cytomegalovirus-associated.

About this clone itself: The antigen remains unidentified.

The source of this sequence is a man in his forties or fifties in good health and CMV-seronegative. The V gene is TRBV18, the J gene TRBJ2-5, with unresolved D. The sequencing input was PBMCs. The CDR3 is CASSPPSSPETQYF. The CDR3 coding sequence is TGTGCCAGCTCACCACCGTCCTCCCCAGAGACCCAGTACTTC. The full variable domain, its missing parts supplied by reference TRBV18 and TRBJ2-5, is NAGVMQNPRHLVRRRGQEARLRCSPMKGHSHVYWYRQLPEEGLKFMVYLQKENIIDESGMPKERFSAEFPKEGPSILRIQQVVRGDSAAYFCASSPPSSPETQYFGPGTRLLVL.